The 24 T cell receptor beta chains below all came from one sample that was sequenced in a study of response to subunit inactivated influenza vaccine. MiXCR, applied by TCRdb to the RT-PCR reads, yields one record per CDR3 protein. The table shows about 620,000 distinct CDR3 sequences, with around 11% occurring only once. The same data also went into a second study, on T cells expressing NK-cell markers. Turning to that study: Synthesis of TCR beta cDNA relied on 5'RACE template switching carrying UMIs.

Specimen: PBMCs from blood, collected on the day of vaccination. The source of these receptors is a man over 45 who received an inactivated influenza vaccine.

The J gene is TRBJ1-2, the V gene TRBV28, with D possibly being TRBD1 (5 bases). Deletions cut 4 bases from V and 6 bases from J, with 12 bases between. Germline CDR1 and CDR2: MDHEN and SYDVKM. CDR3 size: 13 residues. CDR3 nucleotides: TGTGCCAGCAGTTACAGGTTAGGCGATGGCTACACCTTC. Its protein is CASSYRLGDGYTF.

This clonotype was recorded many times. The chain uses TRBV12-3 or TRBV12-4 and TRBJ1-2, with D uncertain. V was trimmed by 2 bases and J by 4 bases, leaving 8 bases between them. CDR3 length: 13 amino acids. The CDR3 sequence: CASSLRNPYGYTF. CDR3 coding DNA: TGTGCCAGCAGTTTAAGGAATCCCTATGGCTACACCTTC.

The chain joins TRBV7-2 to TRBJ1-5; D is undetermined. The V and J ends lost 4 bases and 5 bases respectively, with 9 bases between them. CDR1 SGHTA and CDR2 FQGNSA come from the germline V gene. The CDR3 length is 13 residues. CDR3 loop: CASSSSPDQPQHF. The CDR3 nucleotides read TGTGCCAGCAGCTCCAGCCCTGATCAGCCCCAGCATTTT.

Only a few counts were recorded for this clonotype. V is TRBV11-1 and J is TRBJ2-7, with TRBD2 matching over 11 bases. CDR3 size: 19 residues. Trimming cost V 0 bases and J 0 bases; bases outside gene matches: 10. Germline CDR1 SGHAT, CDR2 FQDESV (reference sequence). CDR3 sequence: CASSLADLAGGPSSYEQYF. CDR3 in DNA: TGTGCCAGCAGCTTAGCGGACCTAGCGGGAGGCCCTAGCTCCTACGAGCAGTACTTC.

The CDR3 spells CASTLGKPGVYEQYF. Written as DNA, the CDR3 is TGTGCCAGCACATTAGGCAAACCCGGGGTCTACGAGCAGTACTTC. The V gene is TRBV28, the J gene TRBJ2-7; weak D call: TRBD2 (5 bases). Trimming pared 7 bases from V and 3 bases from J, leaving 19 bases between. The germline gives CDR1 MDHEN, CDR2 SYDVKM. The CDR3 runs 15 residues. The variable domain in full, completed from reference TRBV28 and TRBJ2-7, reads DVKVTQSSRYLVKRTGEKVFLECVQDMDHENMFWYRQDPGLGLRLIYFSYDVKMKEKGDIPEGYSVSREKKERFSLILESASTNQTSMYLCASTLGKPGVYEQYFGPGTRLTVT.

This clonotype appeared a few times. V and J are TRBV12-3 or TRBV12-4 and TRBJ2-7; D gene unclear. The CDR3 extends over 13 amino acids. Trimming took 4 bases from V and 4 from J, leaving 11 bases between them. The DNA of the CDR3 is TGTGCCAGCAGTTCTGATGGCCAGTACGAGCAGTACTTC. The encoded protein is CASSSDGQYEQYF.

This clonotype was seen only a few times. V is TRBV29-1 and J is TRBJ2-3; 11 bases are a match to TRBD2. With 4 bases clipped from V and 3 bases from J, the junction kept 15 bases outside the gene matches. The CDR3 is 18 residues long. Germline CDR1 reads SQVTM; CDR2 reads ANQGSEA. The CDR3 region is CSVVRLAGTRGSTDTQYF. The CDR3 DNA is TGCAGCGTTGTGAGACTAGCGGGGACTCGGGGCTCTACAGATACGCAGTATTTT.

This clonotype was seen ten or more times. The V call is TRBV9, the J call TRBJ2-3; the match to TRBD1 covers 9 bases. After removal of 4 bases from V and 0 bases from J, the junction contained 6 bases not matched to a gene. The CDR3 consists of 16 residues. Germline V gene lookup returns CDR1 SGDLS and CDR2 YYNGEE. The CDR3 DNA reads TGTGCCAGCAGCTCCAACAGGGGGCCCAGCACAGATACGCAGTATTTT. Protein: CASSSNRGPSTDTQYF.

V usage is TRBV20-1 and J usage is TRBJ2-5; the D call may be TRBD1 or TRBD2 (5 bases each). Germline V gene sequence: CDR1 DFQATT, CDR2 SNEGSKA (reference sequence). This CDR3 contains 12 residues. Trimming shortened V by 3 bases and J by 5 bases, and 10 bases separated the two germline ends. CDR3 bases: TGCAGTGCTAGGGGACCGGCGGAGACCCAGTACTTC. The encoded protein is CSARGPAETQYF.

This clonotype showed up just a few times. The V and J genes are TRBV12-3 or TRBV12-4 and TRBJ1-3; D unresolved. The CDR3 loop spans 13 amino acids. The ends were cut back, 2 bases at V and 2 bases at J, with 4 bases in the middle. DNA of the CDR3: TGTGCCAGCAGTTTACAGGCTGGAAACACCATATATTTT. Residues: CASSLQAGNTIYF.

This clonotype was recorded many times. This CDR3 reads CASSTSGRHTGELFF. The CDR3 DNA reads TGTGCCAGCAGCACTAGCGGGAGGCACACCGGGGAGCTGTTTTTT. The genes are TRBV13 and TRBJ2-2, with 12 bases fitting TRBD2. Germline V CDR1 and CDR2: PRHDT, FYEKMQ (reference sequence). The CDR3 consists of 15 residues. Losses at the gene ends were 5 bases for V and 3 bases for J; bases not matched to a gene: 1.

This chain joins TRBV20-1 and TRBJ1-4; D might be TRBD1 (6 bases). The CDR3 sequence is 15 residues long. Germline CDR1 DFQATT, CDR2 SNEGSKA (reference sequence). V was cut by 0 bases and J by 3 bases, with 11 bases left in between. CDR3 protein: CSARDGGGPNEKLFF. In nucleotides, the CDR3 is TGCAGTGCTAGAGATGGGGGGGGCCCTAATGAAAAACTGTTTTTT.

The chain employs TRBV3-1 and TRBJ2-5, with D tentatively TRBD1 (6 bases). V lost 1 base and J lost 6, with 21 bases in between. This CDR3 is built from 17 residues. Looked up from germline, CDR1 is LGHDT and CDR2 is YNNKEL (reference sequence). CDR3 in amino acids: CASSQVWAGADGKTQYF. As DNA, the CDR3 is TGTGCCAGCAGCCAAGTTTGGGCAGGGGCGGATGGGAAGACCCAGTACTTC.

In this sample, this clonotype turned up a few times. The rearrangement links TRBV6-2 or TRBV6-3 to TRBJ2-2; 7 nucleotides agree with TRBD2. Germline-derived CDR1 and CDR2 are MNHEY and SVGEGT. The CDR3 length is 18 residues. V lost 2 bases and J lost 0; bases outside the gene matches: 9. The DNA of the CDR3 is TGTGCCAGCAGTTACGGGCGCGGACTAGTCGCGAACACCGGGGAGCTGTTTTTT. Its protein product is CASSYGRGLVANTGELFF.

This clonotype was observed at least ten times. The chain is built from TRBV20-1 and TRBJ2-5; D is perhaps TRBD1 (5 bases). The CDR3 covers 14 residues. Germline CDR1 and CDR2: DFQATT and SNEGSKA (reference sequence). Trimming shortened V by 6 bases and J by 1 base, and 15 bases separated the two germline ends. In DNA, the CDR3 is TGCAGTGCCATTGGGGCCAGAACCCAAGAGACCCAGTACTTC. It codes for CSAIGARTQETQYF.

This clonotype has only a few counts. This CDR3 is CASSSYSTYEQYF. CDR3 DNA sequence: TGCGCCAGCAGCTCGTACAGTACCTACGAGCAGTACTTC. This chain uses TRBV5-1 with TRBJ2-7; D not resolved. The germline V gene encodes CDR1 SGHRS and CDR2 YFSETQ. Trimming removed 3 bases at V and 2 bases at J, with 9 bases between. CDR3 length: 13 amino acids.

This clonotype was found a few times. This chain connects TRBV20-1 to TRBJ2-1; D possibly corresponds to TRBD1 (6 bases). Per the germline V gene, CDR1 is DFQATT and CDR2 is SNEGSKA (reference sequence). The CDR3 is 14 residues long. The V end lost 5 bases, the J end lost 3 bases, and 14 bases lay between the germline ends. CDR3 in DNA: TGCAGTGCTTTACAGGGTCTCGGCTACAATGAGCAGTTCTTC. Translating it yields CSALQGLGYNEQFF.

This chain connects TRBV9 to TRBJ2-3, with D possibly TRBD1 on 6 matching bases. Trimming pared 3 bases from V and 1 base from J, leaving 9 bases between. Germline V gives CDR1 SGDLS, CDR2 YYNGEE. The CDR3 loop spans 14 amino acids. In nucleotides, the CDR3 is TGTGCCAGCAGCGATCACAGGGGCACAGATACGCAGTATTTT. Encoded protein: CASSDHRGTDTQYF. Complete variable domain (other parts from reference TRBV9 and TRBJ2-3): DSGVTQTPKHLITATGQRVTLRCSPRSGDLSVYWYQQSLDQGLQFLIQYYNGEERAKGNILERFSAQQFPDLHSELNLSSLELGDSALYFCASSDHRGTDTQYFGPGTRLTVL.

This clonotype was observed a handful of times. The gene calls are TRBV11-2 and TRBJ1-1; D unclear. Germline V gene lookup returns CDR1 SGHAT and CDR2 FQNNGV. The V gene lost 3 bases and the J gene lost 5 bases, with 13 bases spanning the gap. The CDR3 totals 14 residues. CDR3 coding DNA: TGTGCCAGCAGCTTTGCGGGAAAAAGAACTGAAGCTTTCTTT. Protein product: CASSFAGKRTEAFF.

This clonotype was seen more than once but under ten times. The chain joins TRBV5-1 to TRBJ1-4; possible D gene TRBD1, 6 bases. With 0 bases removed from V and 0 bases from J, the gap between germline ends came to 15 bases. CDR1 is SGHRS and CDR2 is YFSETQ in the germline V gene. CDR3 length: 18 amino acids. The CDR3 spells CASSLARQGTTTNEKLFF. Written as DNA, the CDR3 is TGCGCCAGCAGCTTGGCAAGACAAGGGACAACAACTAATGAAAAACTGTTTTTT.

The table lists this clonotype with a few counts. The chain combines TRBV20-1 with TRBJ2-1; D is uncertain. V was trimmed by 3 bases and J by 8 bases, leaving 20 bases between them. CDR1 and CDR2 from the germline V gene are DFQATT and SNEGSKA (reference sequence). CDR3 length: 15 residues. CDR3: CSASPLGQTGYEQFF. The CDR3 nucleotides are TGCAGTGCTAGCCCGCTAGGCCAAACTGGATATGAGCAGTTCTTC.

This clonotype appeared a few times. The chain carries TRBV5-4 and TRBJ1-4; TRBD1 matches 10 bases. CDR1 and CDR2 from the germline V gene are SGHNT and YYREEE (reference sequence). V lost 4 bases and J lost 4; bases outside the gene matches: 4. CDR3 length: 15 amino acids. The CDR3 spells CASSRGQGSNEKLFF. The CDR3 region has the DNA TGTGCCAGCAGCCGGGGACAGGGGAGTAATGAAAAACTGTTTTTT.

The V call is TRBV4-1, the J call TRBJ2-3, with TRBD2 matching over 8 bases. CDR3 length: 16 residues. V lost 4 bases to trimming and J lost 1 base; unmatched junction nucleotides: 7. CDR1 MGHRA and CDR2 YSYEKL come from the germline V gene. CDR3 region: CASSPWTSFGTDTQYF. As DNA, the CDR3 is TGCGCCAGCAGCCCTTGGACTAGCTTTGGCACAGATACGCAGTATTTT.

This chain connects TRBV24-1 to TRBJ2-7; D is possibly TRBD1 (6 bases). There are 13 residues in the CDR3. CDR1 and CDR2 from the germline V gene are KGHDR and SFDVKD. The ends were cut back, 3 bases at V and 6 bases at J, with 11 bases in the middle. The CDR3 spells CATSDHRESEQYF. DNA of the CDR3: TGTGCCACCAGTGATCACAGGGAGTCCGAGCAGTACTTC.